The rows below give T cell receptor beta chains drawn from one sample of a study of tumor and adjacent non-tumor tissue in lung cancer. TCRdb independently ran MiXCR on the multiplex PCR reads; one entry per CDR3 protein. The sample has 98,000 or so distinct CDR3 sequences; 80% are singletons. Sequences were obtained from distant non-tumor lung tissue. The receptors originated from a man in his sixties with small cell lung cancer. Both conserved end residues are part of each CDR3. Fields, in order: CDR3 DNA, CDR3 protein, J gene, clone size, D gene, V gene. The D gene is left open where the match is weak. Some rows mark clone size as missing; the rest say once, few, many or name a class of expanded clone.

cdr3_nt: TGTGCCAGCAGTCATGGGGATATAGAGGCCCAGTACTTC
cdr3_aa: CASSHGDIEAQYF
j_call: TRBJ2-5
clone_size: once
d_call: -
v_call: TRBV5-8

cdr3_nt: TGTGTCAGGAGCCAAGATCAGAGGGCCAACACCGGGGGGCTGTTTTTT
cdr3_aa: CVRSQDQRANTGGLFF
j_call: TRBJ2-2
clone_size: -
d_call: -
v_call: TRBV4-2

cdr3_nt: TGTGCTAGCACTTTTGGAGGAGGGGATACGCAGTATTTT
cdr3_aa: CASTFGGGDTQYF
j_call: TRBJ2-3
clone_size: -
d_call: -
v_call: TRBV28

cdr3_nt: TGTGCCATCAGCTTAAGAGTAGCGGGAGGCTACTACTACCATGAGCAGTTCTTC
cdr3_aa: CAISLRVAGGYYYHEQFF
j_call: TRBJ2-1
clone_size: -
d_call: TRBD2
v_call: TRBV11-2

cdr3_nt: TGTGGCAGCAGCTTAGATACCGGGTATACTGAAGCTTCCTTT
cdr3_aa: CGSSLDTGYTEASF
j_call: TRBJ1-1
clone_size: -
d_call: -
v_call: TRBV11-2

cdr3_nt: TGTGCCAACAGCTTAGTGGAGCAGGACACGGCCAATGAGCAGTTCTTC
cdr3_aa: CANSLVEQDTANEQFF
j_call: TRBJ2-1
clone_size: -
d_call: -
v_call: TRBV11-2

cdr3_nt: TGTGCTAGCAGCCGGACTAGCGGGAGACAGACCGGGGAGCTGTTATTT
cdr3_aa: CASSRTSGRQTGELLF
j_call: TRBJ2-2
clone_size: -
d_call: TRBD2
v_call: TRBV12-3/TRBV12-4

cdr3_nt: TGCGCCAGCAGCCACAATCCGGGACTAGGGATTCGGGGCGCAGATACGCACTATTTT
cdr3_aa: CASSHNPGLGIRGADTHYF
j_call: TRBJ2-3
clone_size: -
d_call: TRBD2
v_call: TRBV4-1

cdr3_nt: TGTGCCAGCAGTTACTCTCGGGGAATGGGTAACGAGCAGTTCTTC
cdr3_aa: CASSYSRGMGNEQFF
j_call: TRBJ2-1
clone_size: -
d_call: -
v_call: TRBV6-5

cdr3_nt: TGCAGTGATAGAGCGCAAGTTGGTGATAGGCAGTATTTT
cdr3_aa: CSDRAQVGDRQYF
j_call: TRBJ2-3
clone_size: -
d_call: -
v_call: TRBV20-1

cdr3_nt: TGTGCTACCAGTGATTCATACGGGACTAGCGGACCCTACAATGAGCAGTTCTTC
cdr3_aa: CATSDSYGTSGPYNEQFF
j_call: TRBJ2-1
clone_size: -
d_call: TRBD2
v_call: TRBV24-1

cdr3_nt: TGCAGGGCCCGGAACACCTCCTACGAGCTGTACTTC
cdr3_aa: CRARNTSYELYF
j_call: TRBJ2-7
clone_size: once
d_call: -
v_call: TRBV29-1

cdr3_nt: TGCAGAGCAAAACCGGGACAGGGGAACCAAGAGACCCAGTACTTC
cdr3_aa: CRAKPGQGNQETQYF
j_call: TRBJ2-5
clone_size: -
d_call: TRBD1
v_call: TRBV29-1

cdr3_nt: TGTGCCAGCAGTTGCGGGGGAGCTAGCCGCAATGAGCAGTTCTTC
cdr3_aa: CASSCGGASRNEQFF
j_call: TRBJ2-1
clone_size: -
d_call: TRBD2
v_call: TRBV11-2

cdr3_nt: TGTGCCAGCAGTTACTCATGGGGAGTGTGTAATGAGCAGTTCTTC
cdr3_aa: CASSYSWGVCNEQFF
j_call: TRBJ2-1
clone_size: -
d_call: -
v_call: TRBV6-5

cdr3_nt: TGTGCCGGCACCCCAACAGCGAACACCGGGGAGCTATTTTTT
cdr3_aa: CAGTPTANTGELFF
j_call: TRBJ2-2
clone_size: -
d_call: -
v_call: TRBV11-2

cdr3_nt: TGTGCCAGCAGCTCGACCTATGGTGACCAGTACTTC
cdr3_aa: CASSSTYGDQYF
j_call: TRBJ2-7
clone_size: -
d_call: -
v_call: TRBV11-2

cdr3_nt: TGTGCCAGCACTATGAGGACTAGCGGAAGCGCAGATACGCAGTATTTT
cdr3_aa: CASTMRTSGSADTQYF
j_call: TRBJ2-3
clone_size: -
d_call: TRBD2
v_call: TRBV12-3/TRBV12-4

cdr3_nt: TGCAGCGTTGGAGGGACTAGCGGGAGCTACGAGCAGTACTTC
cdr3_aa: CSVGGTSGSYEQYF
j_call: TRBJ2-7
clone_size: medium-sized
d_call: TRBD2
v_call: TRBV29-1

cdr3_nt: TGTGCCGGCAATTACTCGATCTGGGGACTAGCGGGCAATGAGCAGTTCTTC
cdr3_aa: CAGNYSIWGLAGNEQFF
j_call: TRBJ2-1
clone_size: -
d_call: TRBD2
v_call: TRBV6-5

cdr3_nt: TGTGCCTGTTTCTCCCGCCTGGGGAACACTGAAGCTTTCTTT
cdr3_aa: CACFSRLGNTEAFF
j_call: TRBJ1-1
clone_size: -
d_call: -
v_call: TRBV30

cdr3_nt: TGTGCCAGCAGTGGAGTATTGGGTTCGGGGGGCACGAACACCGGGGAGCTGTTTTTT
cdr3_aa: CASSGVLGSGGTNTGELFF
j_call: TRBJ2-2
clone_size: -
d_call: -
v_call: TRBV2

cdr3_nt: TGTGCCAGCAGTTTATTAGCGACACCCACGGGGAAGTATTTT
cdr3_aa: CASSLLATPTGKYF
j_call: TRBJ2-3
clone_size: once
d_call: -
v_call: TRBV28

cdr3_nt: TGCAGCGTTGAGTCAGCTGGCACAGATACGCAGTATTTT
cdr3_aa: CSVESAGTDTQYF
j_call: TRBJ2-3
clone_size: medium-sized
d_call: -
v_call: TRBV29-1

cdr3_nt: TGCAGTGCCCCCGATGGGCCCGGGGAGCTGTTTTTT
cdr3_aa: CSAPDGPGELFF
j_call: TRBJ2-2
clone_size: many
d_call: -
v_call: TRBV20-1

cdr3_nt: TGTGCCAGCAGCGTGGGGGTTTATGGCACTGGGGAGCTGTTTTTT
cdr3_aa: CASSVGVYGTGELFF
j_call: TRBJ2-2
clone_size: few
d_call: -
v_call: TRBV6-1

cdr3_nt: -
cdr3_aa: CASSSSNTGELYF
j_call: TRBJ2-2
clone_size: -
d_call: -
v_call: TRBV6-6

cdr3_nt: TGCAGTGCTAGAAGACCAGAACAGAATGAGCAGTTCTTC
cdr3_aa: CSARRPEQNEQFF
j_call: TRBJ2-1
clone_size: -
d_call: -
v_call: TRBV20-1

cdr3_nt: TGTGCCAACAGGAGGGACAGGGATCGGTCCTACGAGCAGTATTTC
cdr3_aa: CANRRDRDRSYEQYF
j_call: TRBJ2-7
clone_size: -
d_call: TRBD1
v_call: TRBV6-5

cdr3_nt: TGTACCAGCAGTTTACGGATTAGTTTAGGGGAGCAGTTCTTC
cdr3_aa: CTSSLRISLGEQFF
j_call: TRBJ2-1
clone_size: -
d_call: -
v_call: TRBV12-3/TRBV12-4

cdr3_nt: TGCAGTGCTAGAAGGTCAGGGACAGGGGGCAATCAGTCCCAGCATTTT
cdr3_aa: CSARRSGTGGNQSQHF
j_call: TRBJ1-5
clone_size: -
d_call: TRBD1
v_call: TRBV20-1

cdr3_nt: TGTGCCAGCAGCCACGCTAGCGGGAGAAGCACAGATATGCAGTATTTT
cdr3_aa: CASSHASGRSTDMQYF
j_call: TRBJ2-3
clone_size: -
d_call: TRBD2
v_call: TRBV11-2

cdr3_nt: TGCGCCAGCAGCCTGGCGGAGAGCTCCTATGAGCAATTCTTC
cdr3_aa: CASSLAESSYEQFF
j_call: TRBJ2-7
clone_size: -
d_call: -
v_call: TRBV4-1

cdr3_nt: TGTGCCAGCAGTTACTCTGGGGAAGTGGGTAATGAGCAACTCTTC
cdr3_aa: CASSYSGEVGNEQLF
j_call: TRBJ2-1
clone_size: -
d_call: -
v_call: TRBV6-5

cdr3_nt: TGCAGCGTGGGGATCAGCGGGGCAGATACGCAGTATTTT
cdr3_aa: CSVGISGADTQYF
j_call: TRBJ2-3
clone_size: -
d_call: TRBD2
v_call: TRBV29-1

cdr3_nt: TGTGCCAGCCGCTCCGGCGGGAGCAATGAGCAGTTTTTC
cdr3_aa: CASRSGGSNEQFF
j_call: TRBJ2-1
clone_size: few
d_call: TRBD2
v_call: TRBV13

cdr3_nt: TGTGCCAGCACCAACGTTAGAGGAGTCCAAAATGAACAGTTCTTC
cdr3_aa: CASTNVRGVQNEQFF
j_call: TRBJ2-1
clone_size: -
d_call: -
v_call: TRBV6-2/TRBV6-3

cdr3_nt: TGTGCCAGCACCGTGGGATATGGATTACGTTACACCTTC
cdr3_aa: CASTVGYGLRYTF
j_call: TRBJ1-2
clone_size: -
d_call: -
v_call: TRBV12-3/TRBV12-4

cdr3_nt: TGTGTCAGCAGCCAAGATCTGAAGGTCAACACCGGTGAGCTGGTTTTT
cdr3_aa: CVSSQDLKVNTGELVF
j_call: TRBJ2-2
clone_size: -
d_call: -
v_call: TRBV4-2

cdr3_nt: TGTGCCAGCAGTTCGGGACTACCGGGAATTAATGAGCAGTTCTTC
cdr3_aa: CASSSGLPGINEQFF
j_call: TRBJ2-1
clone_size: -
d_call: TRBD2
v_call: TRBV12-3/TRBV12-4

cdr3_nt: TGTGCCAGCAGCTCTGGCTACAATGAGCAGTTCTTC
cdr3_aa: CASSSGYNEQFF
j_call: TRBJ2-1
clone_size: -
d_call: -
v_call: TRBV7-3

cdr3_nt: TGTGCCACCAGTGACCCCGGGACAGGATACACCGGGGAGCTGTTTTTT
cdr3_aa: CATSDPGTGYTGELFF
j_call: TRBJ2-2
clone_size: -
d_call: TRBD1
v_call: TRBV24-1

cdr3_nt: TGTGCCAGTAGACCTCGGACTAGCGGGAGGGATAATGAGCAGTTCTTC
cdr3_aa: CASRPRTSGRDNEQFF
j_call: TRBJ2-1
clone_size: many
d_call: TRBD2
v_call: TRBV28